Listed below are T cell receptor beta chains from one sample, sequenced in a study of cytomegalovirus exposure and HLA in healthy donors. Produced via immunoSEQ multiplex PCR; TCRdb's table is partial and in-frame only. The repertoire holds approximately 250,000 clones, with 70% to 90% as singletons. The material sequenced was PBMCs. Receptor source: a girl between 2 and 10 years old in good health and CMV-seronegative. CDR3s include the opening cysteine and the closing phenylalanine or tryptophan. D genes are given only for firm matches. The size entry is marked missing in some rows and otherwise reads once, few, many or a size class.

d_call: TRBD1; v_call: TRBV7-9; j_call: TRBJ1-3; clone_size: few; cdr3_length: 15; cdr3_nt: TGTGCCAGCAGCGGGAACAGGGGGCAAGGAAACACCATATATTTT; cdr3_aa: CASSGNRGQGNTIYF
d_call: NA; v_call: TRBV4-1; j_call: TRBJ2-2; clone_size: NA; cdr3_length: 18; cdr3_nt: TGCGCCAGCAGCCAAGATTTTGCGGTTCAATACGGCACCGGGGAGCTGTTTTTT; cdr3_aa: CASSQDFAVQYGTGELFF
d_call: TRBD2; v_call: TRBV5-1; j_call: TRBJ2-7; clone_size: NA; cdr3_length: 14; cdr3_nt: TGCGCCAGCAGCCTCCCGGGGGGTGTCGACGAGCAGTACTTC; cdr3_aa: CASSLPGGVDEQYF
d_call: NA; v_call: TRBV7-9; j_call: TRBJ1-1; clone_size: NA; cdr3_length: 19; cdr3_nt: TGTGCCAGCAGCTTAAAAGGACTAGGCAGGGCCTCCTCGGGGACTGAAGCTTTCTTT; cdr3_aa: CASSLKGLGRASSGTEAFF
d_call: TRBD2; v_call: TRBV2; j_call: TRBJ2-3; clone_size: few; cdr3_length: 19; cdr3_nt: TGTGCCAGCAGTGCGAACGGACTAGCGGGGGGGCCTAACACAGATACGCAGTATTTT; cdr3_aa: CASSANGLAGGPNTDTQYF
d_call: NA; v_call: TRBV7-8; j_call: TRBJ2-1; clone_size: NA; cdr3_length: 17; cdr3_nt: TGTGCCAGCAGCTTACGTGTCTACAGTGCGACCTACAATGAGCAGTTCTTC; cdr3_aa: CASSLRVYSATYNEQFF
d_call: TRBD1; v_call: TRBV14; j_call: TRBJ1-2; clone_size: few; cdr3_length: 15; cdr3_nt: TGTGCCAGCAGCCGGACCGGGACAGGGGGCTATGGCTACACCTTC; cdr3_aa: CASSRTGTGGYGYTF
d_call: TRBD2; v_call: TRBV5-1; j_call: TRBJ2-1; clone_size: NA; cdr3_length: 17; cdr3_nt: TGCGCCAGCAGCCTCACCGGGACTAGCGGGAGGAGGATGGAGCAGTTCTTC; cdr3_aa: CASSLTGTSGRRMEQFF
d_call: TRBD1; v_call: TRBV5-1; j_call: TRBJ1-2; clone_size: NA; cdr3_length: 16; cdr3_nt: TGCGCCAGCGGATTACCCCGCGCCAGGGGGATCTATGGCTACACCTTC; cdr3_aa: CASGLPRARGIYGYTF
d_call: TRBD1; v_call: TRBV9; j_call: TRBJ1-2; clone_size: NA; cdr3_length: 14; cdr3_nt: TGTGCCAGCAGCGTGGCCAGGGGGCGCGGTGGCTACACCTTC; cdr3_aa: CASSVARGRGGYTF
d_call: NA; v_call: TRBV30; j_call: TRBJ1-6; clone_size: once; cdr3_length: 15; cdr3_nt: TGTGCCTGGAGCCGGGGGGGCGTTATAAGCTCACCCCTCCACTTT; cdr3_aa: CAWSRGGVISSPLHF
d_call: NA; v_call: TRBV15; j_call: TRBJ2-1; clone_size: NA; cdr3_length: 15; cdr3_nt: TGTGCCACCAGCAGAGATCCGGTGTCTTACAATGAGCAGTTCTTC; cdr3_aa: CATSRDPVSYNEQFF
d_call: NA; v_call: TRBV5-1; j_call: TRBJ1-2; clone_size: NA; cdr3_length: 13; cdr3_nt: TGCGCCAGCAGTCGGAGGGAGGACTATGGCTACACCTTC; cdr3_aa: CASSRREDYGYTF
d_call: NA; v_call: TRBV6-1; j_call: TRBJ2-7; clone_size: NA; cdr3_length: 14; cdr3_nt: TGTGCCAGCACCTCCCCCAGGGTGGGCTACGAGCAGTACTTC; cdr3_aa: CASTSPRVGYEQYF
d_call: TRBD1; v_call: TRBV29-1; j_call: TRBJ2-5; clone_size: few; cdr3_length: 13; cdr3_nt: TGCAGCGTGTCCGGGACAGGACAAGAGACCCAGTACTTC; cdr3_aa: CSVSGTGQETQYF
d_call: NA; v_call: TRBV5-1; j_call: TRBJ1-1; clone_size: once; cdr3_length: 13; cdr3_nt: TGCGCCAGCAGCTTAAACAGGGACACTGAAGCTTTCTTT; cdr3_aa: CASSLNRDTEAFF
d_call: NA; v_call: TRBV5-1; j_call: TRBJ2-1; clone_size: NA; cdr3_length: 14; cdr3_nt: TGCGCCAGCAGCTTCGCAGCGGTATACAATGAGCAGTTCTTC; cdr3_aa: CASSFAAVYNEQFF
d_call: NA; v_call: TRBV19; j_call: TRBJ1-1; clone_size: few; cdr3_length: 13; cdr3_nt: TGTGCCAGTGGGAGGGGTGGATACACTGAAGCTTTCTTT; cdr3_aa: CASGRGGYTEAFF
d_call: NA; v_call: TRBV9; j_call: TRBJ1-2; clone_size: NA; cdr3_length: 13; cdr3_nt: TGTGCCAGCAGCGTAGCTCCGAGTTTCGGCTACACCTTC; cdr3_aa: CASSVAPSFGYTF
d_call: NA; v_call: TRBV11-3; j_call: TRBJ2-3; clone_size: few; cdr3_length: 15; cdr3_nt: TGTGCCAGCAGCTTCGGGATTAATCCCACAGATACGCAGTATTTT; cdr3_aa: CASSFGINPTDTQYF
d_call: NA; v_call: TRBV18; j_call: TRBJ2-7; clone_size: NA; cdr3_length: 14; cdr3_nt: TGTGCCAGCTCACCGAGTCGTAGCGGCTACGAGCAGTACTTC; cdr3_aa: CASSPSRSGYEQYF
d_call: TRBD2; v_call: TRBV10-2; j_call: TRBJ2-1; clone_size: NA; cdr3_length: 15; cdr3_nt: TGCGCCAGCAGTTTTAGCGGGCGTACCTACAATGAGCAGTTCTTC; cdr3_aa: CASSFSGRTYNEQFF
d_call: NA; v_call: TRBV27; j_call: TRBJ1-5; clone_size: NA; cdr3_length: 15; cdr3_nt: TGTGCCAGCAGGCCCACAGGCAGGAGCAATCAGCCCCAGCATTTT; cdr3_aa: CASRPTGRSNQPQHF
d_call: TRBD2; v_call: TRBV4-2; j_call: TRBJ2-5; clone_size: NA; cdr3_length: 17; cdr3_nt: TGTGCCAGCAGCCAAGATTCCCTAGCGGGGCACCAAGAGACCCAGTACTTC; cdr3_aa: CASSQDSLAGHQETQYF
d_call: TRBD2; v_call: TRBV29-1; j_call: TRBJ2-7; clone_size: once; cdr3_length: 12; cdr3_nt: TGCAGCGTGGGAGCGGGGGCATACGAGCAGTACTTC; cdr3_aa: CSVGAGAYEQYF
d_call: TRBD1; v_call: TRBV29-1; j_call: TRBJ2-7; clone_size: once; cdr3_length: 13; cdr3_nt: TGCAGCGTCGACAGGGGGCCGGGTACTGTGCAGTACTTC; cdr3_aa: CSVDRGPGTVQYF
d_call: NA; v_call: TRBV7-2; j_call: TRBJ2-1; clone_size: NA; cdr3_length: 15; cdr3_nt: TGTGCCAGCAGCGTTAGCGGACCCTCCTACAATGAGCAGTTCTTC; cdr3_aa: CASSVSGPSYNEQFF
d_call: TRBD2; v_call: TRBV5-1; j_call: TRBJ2-5; clone_size: NA; cdr3_length: 14; cdr3_nt: TGCGCCAGCAGACAAAGTAGCGGGGATGCGACCCAGTACTTC; cdr3_aa: CASRQSSGDATQYF
d_call: TRBD2; v_call: TRBV11-2; j_call: TRBJ2-7; clone_size: NA; cdr3_length: 17; cdr3_nt: TGTGCCAGCAGCTATATTAGCGGGGGGGTCATCGAGGTCGAGCAGTACTTC; cdr3_aa: CASSYISGGVIEVEQYF
d_call: NA; v_call: TRBV6-1; j_call: TRBJ1-2; clone_size: NA; cdr3_length: 15; cdr3_nt: TGTGCCAGCAGTGCGGTTTTCGGGGGGGCATGGGGCTACACCTTC; cdr3_aa: CASSAVFGGAWGYTF
d_call: TRBD2; v_call: TRBV6-1; j_call: TRBJ2-7; clone_size: NA; cdr3_length: 16; cdr3_nt: TGTGCCAGCAGTGAATGGGGCGGGGGGTCGACCTACGAGCAGTACTTC; cdr3_aa: CASSEWGGGSTYEQYF
d_call: NA; v_call: TRBV6-5; j_call: TRBJ2-7; clone_size: NA; cdr3_length: 13; cdr3_nt: TGTGCCAGCAGTCCCGACGGGACCTACGAGCAGTACTTC; cdr3_aa: CASSPDGTYEQYF
d_call: TRBD1; v_call: TRBV2; j_call: TRBJ1-6; clone_size: NA; cdr3_length: 14; cdr3_nt: TGTGCCAGCAGACAGGGGGCACATAATTCACCCCTCCACTTT; cdr3_aa: CASRQGAHNSPLHF
d_call: TRBD2; v_call: TRBV10-2; j_call: TRBJ2-3; clone_size: NA; cdr3_length: 17; cdr3_nt: TGCGCCAGCAGTGAGTCGGGGGCTAGCGGGGTTAAAAATACGCAGTATTTT; cdr3_aa: CASSESGASGVKNTQYF
d_call: TRBD1; v_call: TRBV4-1; j_call: TRBJ2-3; clone_size: NA; cdr3_length: 16; cdr3_nt: TGCGCCAGCAGCCAAGTCCGGGACAGGGTTGCAGATACGCAGTATTTT; cdr3_aa: CASSQVRDRVADTQYF
d_call: NA; v_call: TRBV5-4; j_call: TRBJ1-5; clone_size: NA; cdr3_length: 13; cdr3_nt: TGTGCCAGCAGCTTGGATCCGGATCAGCCCCAGCATTTT; cdr3_aa: CASSLDPDQPQHF
d_call: NA; v_call: TRBV18; j_call: TRBJ1-1; clone_size: NA; cdr3_length: 11; cdr3_nt: TGTGCCAGCTCACGAGACTGGGTAGCTTTCTTT; cdr3_aa: CASSRDWVAFF
d_call: TRBD1; v_call: TRBV15; j_call: TRBJ1-5; clone_size: NA; cdr3_length: 15; cdr3_nt: TGTGCCACCAGCGTACACAGGGGCCTCAATCAGCCCCAGCATTTT; cdr3_aa: CATSVHRGLNQPQHF
d_call: TRBD1; v_call: TRBV30; j_call: TRBJ1-5; clone_size: once; cdr3_length: 13; cdr3_nt: TGTGCCTGGAGTCGACAGGGTTATCAGCCCCAGCATTTT; cdr3_aa: CAWSRQGYQPQHF
d_call: NA; v_call: TRBV6-5; j_call: TRBJ1-2; clone_size: NA; cdr3_length: 13; cdr3_nt: TGTGCCAGCTTCGGAAAACAGGGAGCCGGCTACACCTTC; cdr3_aa: CASFGKQGAGYTF
d_call: NA; v_call: TRBV6-5; j_call: TRBJ1-5; clone_size: once; cdr3_length: 14; cdr3_nt: TGTGCCAGCAGTTACGCGGAGGGGGGGCAGCCCCAGCATTTT; cdr3_aa: CASSYAEGGQPQHF
d_call: TRBD1; v_call: TRBV5-4; j_call: TRBJ2-1; clone_size: NA; cdr3_length: 15; cdr3_nt: TGTGCCAGCAGGCTCCGGGACAGGGGTATGAATGAGCAGTTCTTC; cdr3_aa: CASRLRDRGMNEQFF
d_call: NA; v_call: TRBV7-3; j_call: TRBJ2-5; clone_size: NA; cdr3_length: 13; cdr3_nt: TGTGCCAGCAGCGTGGTGGGGGGAGAGACCCAGTACTTC; cdr3_aa: CASSVVGGETQYF
d_call: NA; v_call: TRBV6-1; j_call: TRBJ1-6; clone_size: NA; cdr3_length: 20; cdr3_nt: TGTGCCAGCAGTGAACTTGGAGGCTGGGGTAGGAGCTCCTATAATTCACCCCTCCACTTT; cdr3_aa: CASSELGGWGRSSYNSPLHF
d_call: TRBD1; v_call: TRBV6-1; j_call: TRBJ1-2; clone_size: NA; cdr3_length: 13; cdr3_nt: TGTGCCAGCAGAGGACAGGGCATTGATGGCTACACCTTC; cdr3_aa: CASRGQGIDGYTF
d_call: NA; v_call: TRBV27; j_call: TRBJ1-1; clone_size: NA; cdr3_length: 14; cdr3_nt: TGTGCCAGCAGCGAGTTTGGGAGGAACACTGAAGCTTTCTTT; cdr3_aa: CASSEFGRNTEAFF
d_call: NA; v_call: TRBV27; j_call: TRBJ2-1; clone_size: NA; cdr3_length: 14; cdr3_nt: TGTGCCAGCAGTTTAGGAGCGGAGGTTTGGGAGCAGTTCTTC; cdr3_aa: CASSLGAEVWEQFF
d_call: NA; v_call: TRBV28; j_call: TRBJ2-2; clone_size: NA; cdr3_length: 16; cdr3_nt: TGTGCCAGCAGTTTTCAAAAGCAGGGCAATACCGGGGAGCTGTTTTTT; cdr3_aa: CASSFQKQGNTGELFF
d_call: TRBD1; v_call: TRBV19; j_call: TRBJ2-7; clone_size: NA; cdr3_length: 13; cdr3_nt: TGTGCCAGTAGTATGGGACAGGGTTACGAGCAGTACTTC; cdr3_aa: CASSMGQGYEQYF